This passage covers 15 T cell receptor beta chains from one sample sequenced in a study of blood T cell repertoires in COVID-19. Generated by immunoSEQ multiplex PCR, the TCRdb table keeps only in-frame clones and is missing some. The sample records 240,000 or so clones, about 87% being singletons. Source material: peripheral blood. The origin of the receptors is a woman in her seventies with active or convalescent COVID-19.

The V and J genes are TRBV7-3 and TRBJ2-6; D is perhaps TRBD1 (5 bases). The CDR3 runs to 18 residues. The germline CDR1 and CDR2 sequences are SGHTA and FQGTGA. V was cut by 7 bases and J by 0 bases, with 19 bases left in between. The CDR3 sequence: CASTKGAPGPSGANVLTF. DNA of the CDR3: TGTGCCAGCACCAAAGGGGCTCCAGGCCCCTCTGGGGCCAACGTCCTGACTTTC.

The chain uses TRBV10-3 and TRBJ1-3; tentatively, D is TRBD1 (5 bases). The V and J ends lost 8 bases and 0 bases respectively, with 17 bases between them. This CDR3 spans 16 amino acids. Germline V lookup: CDR1 ENHRY, CDR2 SYGVKD. CDR3 coding DNA: TGTGCCATCGAGTCGGGCGGGGGATTCTCTGGAAACACCATATATTTT. This codes for CAIESGGGFSGNTIYF.

This chain links TRBV2 with TRBJ1-6; no reliable D call. Germline V gene sequence: CDR1 SNHLY, CDR2 FYNNEI. V was clipped by 7 bases and J by 9 bases, with 16 bases between them. This CDR3 region has 14 residues. The CDR3 nucleotides read TGTGCCAGCAAAGACGGCGGGGAAGTTTCACCCCTCCACTTT. Its translation is CASKDGGEVSPLHF.

The chain recombines TRBV19 with TRBJ1-4, with D possibly matching TRBD1 (5 bases). The CDR3 contains 12 residues. Germline CDR1 reads LNHDA; CDR2 reads SQIVND (reference sequence). The V end was cut by 5 bases, the J end by 13 bases, with 14 bases between. DNA for the CDR3: TGTGCCAGTAGTCTCGGGGGTGGAAGACTGTTTTTT. Its protein product is CASSLGGGRLFF.

The chain is built from TRBV7-7 and TRBJ2-7; 8 bases agree with TRBD1. J lost 6 bases, V lost 5 bases, and 6 bases had no gene match. CDR1 is SSHAT and CDR2 is FNYEAQ in the germline V gene (reference sequence). The CDR3 is 13 amino acids. The CDR3: CASSRDRSGEQYF. DNA of the CDR3: TGTGCCAGCAGCCGGGACAGGTCGGGCGAGCAGTACTTC.

This clone was observed a few times. The J gene is TRBJ2-7, the V gene TRBV2, with 11 bases matching TRBD1. CDR1 SNHLY and CDR2 FYNNEI come from the germline V gene. The V segment lost 8 bases and the J segment 6 bases; nucleotides outside the gene matches: 3. This CDR3 has 12 residues. The DNA of the CDR3 is TGTGCCAGCCGGACAGGGGGCTTCGAGCAGTACTTC. Residues: CASRTGGFEQYF. The full variable domain, its missing parts supplied by reference TRBV2 and TRBJ2-7, is EPEVTQTPSHQVTQMGQEVILRCVPISNHLYFYWYRQILGQKVEFLVSFYNNEISEKSEIFDDQFSVERPDGSNFTLKIRSTKLEDSAMYFCASRTGGFEQYFGPGTRLTVT.

The V gene is TRBV19, the J gene TRBJ1-5, with D possibly matching TRBD1 (5 bases). The germline gives CDR1 LNHDA, CDR2 SQIVND (reference sequence). V was pared by 7 bases and J by 11 bases, with 18 bases between. This CDR3 has 13 residues. CDR3: CASTRRGPFSQHF. As DNA, the CDR3 is TGTGCCAGTACTCGGAGGGGTCCCTTTTCCCAGCATTTT.

This clone came up a few times. The rearrangement joins TRBV4-2 to TRBJ2-3; 7 bases fit TRBD2. Germline loops: CDR1 LGHNA, CDR2 YNFKEQ. The V gene end was trimmed by 4 bases and the J gene end by 1 base; junction bases not matched to a gene: 2. The CDR3 extends over 14 amino acids. The CDR3 DNA reads TGTGCCAGCAGCCGGGGGGGACGCACAGATACGCAGTATTTT. Its protein product is CASSRGGRTDTQYF.

The V call is TRBV7-9, the J call TRBJ2-7; tentative D call: TRBD2 (5 bases). V lost 4 bases, J lost 3 bases, and 22 bases lay in between. In germline, CDR1 is SEHNR, CDR2 FQNEAQ (reference sequence). The CDR3 extends over 17 amino acids. The CDR3 DNA reads as TGTGCCAGCAGCTACGTCGGGAAGGCCCCCCGGATCTACGAGCAGTACTTC. Its protein is CASSYVGKAPRIYEQYF.

The rearrangement uses TRBV19 and TRBJ1-6, with TRBD1 matching 7 bases. Trimming removed 6 bases from V and 14 bases from J; junction bases left unmatched: 22. Per germline, CDR1 LNHDA and CDR2 SQIVND (reference sequence). The CDR3 extends over 17 amino acids. CDR3: CASSPPRRTGPPKALHF. Here the CDR3 DNA reads TGTGCCAGTAGCCCTCCCCGCCGGACAGGCCCCCCGAAGGCCCTCCACTTT.

This chain connects TRBV6-2 or TRBV6-3 to TRBJ2-2, with 7 nucleotides matching TRBD2. The CDR3 has 14 amino acids. The trim removed 0 bases at V and 9 bases at J, leaving 4 bases unmatched. Germline loops: CDR1 MNHEY, CDR2 SVGEGT. In nucleotides, the CDR3 is TGTGCCAGCAGTTACTCCGGGGGGAGGCGGGAGCTGTTTTTT. Translation: CASSYSGGRRELFF.

This chain links TRBV7-6 with TRBJ2-7; 10 bases line up with TRBD1. The CDR3 consists of 15 residues. V gave up 6 bases and J gave up 2 bases; unmatched junction bases: 7. Germline V lookup: CDR1 SGHVS, CDR2 FNYEAQ. The CDR3 sequence is CASSPGTGVPYEQYF. The CDR3 DNA reads TGTGCCAGCAGTCCCGGGACAGGGGTTCCCTACGAGCAGTACTTC.

The chain is built from TRBV7-9 and TRBJ2-7, with D possibly matching TRBD1 (5 bases). This CDR3 region has 15 residues. The germline V and J ends were trimmed by 4 bases and 1 base, with 14 bases remaining between them. The germline V gene has CDR1 SEHNR and CDR2 FQNEAQ (reference sequence). The CDR3 is CASSSPRGGSYEQYF. DNA for the CDR3: TGTGCCAGCAGCTCGCCTAGGGGCGGTTCCTACGAGCAGTACTTC.

CDR3 nucleotides: TGTGCCAGCAGCGTTGGGACAATCCACGAGCAGTACTTC. Translation gives CASSVGTIHEQYF. J is TRBJ2-7 and V is TRBV9; D perhaps matches TRBD1 (6 bases). With 2 bases removed from V and 5 bases from J, the gap between germline ends came to 11 bases. The CDR3 runs to 13 residues. CDR1 and CDR2 (germline): SGDLS, YYNGEE.

V and J are TRBV18 and TRBJ2-2; tentatively, D is TRBD2 (7 bases). Germline loops: CDR1 KGHSH, CDR2 LQKENI. This CDR3 contains 16 residues. Trimming stripped 6 bases from V and 0 bases from J, with 14 bases between. CDR3 DNA: TGTGCCAGCTCCCCAAACGGGGGGCCGAACACCGGGGAGCTGTTTTTT. It yields the protein CASSPNGGPNTGELFF.